The 22 T cell receptor beta chains below all came from one sample that was sequenced in a study of blood T cell repertoires in COVID-19. Clones were read by immunoSEQ multiplex PCR, and TCRdb kept only the in-frame ones, dropping some. The table has roughly 210,000 clones, roughly nine tenths seen once. Sequencing was done on a sample of peripheral blood. The source is a man aged 65 to 85 with acute or convalescent COVID-19.

This chain joins TRBV28 and TRBJ2-7, with 11 bases matching TRBD2. V shed 2 bases and J 0 bases; nucleotides not matched to a gene: 6. Germline CDR1 is MDHEN and CDR2 is SYDVKM. CDR3 length: 17 amino acids. CDR3 bases: TGTGCCAGCAGTTTAGTTGCTAGCGGGAGGAGCTCCTACGAGCAGTACTTC. Amino acids: CASSLVASGRSSYEQYF.

The chain couples TRBV6-6 to TRBJ2-3; D possibly corresponds to TRBD1 (6 bases). The CDR3 length is 14 residues. With 3 bases removed from V and 4 bases from J, the gap between germline ends came to 11 bases. Germline CDR1 and CDR2: MNHNY and SVGAGI (reference sequence). The DNA of the CDR3 is TGTGCCAGCAGTTATGACAGGTCCCCAGATACGCAGTATTTT. This sequence encodes CASSYDRSPDTQYF.

The rearrangement uses TRBV18 and TRBJ2-7; 7 bases match TRBD1. This CDR3 is 12 amino acids long. V shed 4 bases and J 3 bases; nucleotides not matched to a gene: 0. Germline lookup yields CDR1 KGHSH and CDR2 LQKENI. The CDR3 nucleotides read TGTGCCAGCTCACGGGACAGCTACGAGCAGTACTTC. This gives the protein CASSRDSYEQYF.

The V call is TRBV2, the J call TRBJ2-6; D is ambiguous. The V gene lost 4 bases and the J gene lost 0 bases, with 4 bases spanning the gap. Germline CDR1 and CDR2: SNHLY and FYNNEI. This CDR3 has 14 amino acids. The CDR3 DNA is TGTGCCAGCAGTGTCAGCTCTGGGGCCAACGTCCTGACTTTC. It specifies CASSVSSGANVLTF.

The rearrangement joins TRBV3-1 (or the pseudogene TRBV3-2) to TRBJ2-7; maybe TRBD1 (5 bases). V dropped 0 bases and J dropped 2 bases, with 20 bases sitting between them. This CDR3 is 18 amino acids long. The germline V gene has CDR1 LGHDT and CDR2 YNNKEL (reference sequence). The CDR3 DNA follows: TGTGCCAGCAGCCAAGATCTGACAGCCACCCTAAAAACCTACGAGCAGTACTTC. Its translation is CASSQDLTATLKTYEQYF.

This chain links TRBV19 with TRBJ2-3; possibly TRBD2 for D (6 bases). V lost 3 bases and J lost 4, with 14 bases in between. There are 15 residues in the CDR3. In germline, CDR1 is LNHDA, CDR2 SQIVND (reference sequence). CDR3 sequence: CASSISGRAADTQYF. In DNA, the CDR3 is TGTGCCAGTAGTATCAGCGGGCGTGCTGCAGATACGCAGTATTTT.

V usage is TRBV5-1 and J usage is TRBJ1-2, with 7 nucleotides matching TRBD1. The V and J ends lost 3 bases and 0 bases, in that order; junction bases with no gene match: 11. The CDR3 covers 17 residues. Per germline, CDR1 SGHRS and CDR2 YFSETQ. CDR3 in amino acids: CASSSLARQGTNYGYTF. In DNA form, the CDR3 reads TGCGCCAGCAGCTCCCTCGCCCGACAGGGTACTAACTATGGCTACACCTTC.

This clone was detected once. The chain joins TRBV7-8 to TRBJ2-3; unclear D gene. With 4 bases removed from V and 5 bases from J, the gap between germline ends came to 13 bases. The germline V gene encodes CDR1 SGHVS and CDR2 FQNEAQ. This CDR3 has 14 residues. This chain's CDR3 is CASSSQTEIDTQYF. The CDR3 DNA follows: TGTGCCAGCAGCTCCCAGACTGAAATAGATACGCAGTATTTT.

The chain recombines TRBV28 with TRBJ1-1; D gene uncertain. CDR1 is MDHEN and CDR2 is SYDVKM in the germline V gene. The CDR3 length is 15 residues. Trimming removed 6 bases at V and 1 base at J, with 15 bases between. The CDR3 here is CASSPQAAKNTEAFF. The CDR3 coding sequence is TGTGCCAGCAGCCCCCAAGCGGCGAAGAACACTGAAGCTTTCTTT.

The rearrangement joins TRBV7-2 to TRBJ2-2, with 11 bases identical to TRBD2. V trimming: 5 bases; J trimming: 13 bases; junction bases outside the gene matches: 9. Germline loops: CDR1 SGHTA, CDR2 FQGNSA. This CDR3 has 14 residues. CDR3 protein: CASSPRLAGFGLFF. CDR3 in DNA: TGTGCCAGCAGCCCCCGACTAGCGGGATTTGGGCTGTTTTTT. The variable domain in full, completed from reference TRBV7-2 and TRBJ2-2, reads GAGVSQSPSNKVTEKGKDVELRCDPISGHTALYWYRQSLGQGLEFLIYFQGNSAPDKSGLPSDRFSAERTGGSVSTLTIQRTQQEDSAVYLCASSPRLAGFGLFFGEGSRLTVL.

The chain combines TRBV27 with TRBJ1-2; TRBD1 might be the D (5 bases). The CDR3 sequence is 15 residues long. Germline CDR1 reads MNHEY; CDR2 reads SMNVEV (reference sequence). Trimming left V 0 bases short and J 4 bases short, with 12 bases between. The CDR3 spells CASSLSRVASYGYTF. CDR3 bases: TGTGCCAGCAGTTTATCCAGGGTCGCAAGCTATGGCTACACCTTC.

The chain employs TRBV5-1 and TRBJ2-1; 10 positions match TRBD1. The CDR3 is 15 amino acids. CDR1 is SGHRS, CDR2 YFSETQ, per germline. The ends lost 6 bases at V and 8 bases at J; junction bases unmatched: 11. The CDR3 coding sequence is TGCGCCAGCACCGACCTGGACAGGGGGATGGATGAGCAGTTCTTC. Translated, it gives CASTDLDRGMDEQFF. The variable domain in full, completed from reference TRBV5-1 and TRBJ2-1, reads KAGVTQTPRYLIKTRGQQVTLSCSPISGHRSVSWYQQTPGQGLQFLFEYFSETQRNKGNFPGRFSGRQFSNSRSEMNVSTLELGDSALYLCASTDLDRGMDEQFFGPGTRLTVL.

The chain couples TRBV28 to TRBJ2-1; tentatively, D is TRBD2 (5 bases). The CDR3 length is 13 residues. The germline CDR1 and CDR2 sequences are MDHEN and SYDVKM. V gave up 4 bases and J gave up 8 bases, with 12 bases separating them. CDR3 in DNA: TGTGCCAGCAGTTCCTTCCCGAGGGATGAGCAGTTCTTC. This encodes CASSSFPRDEQFF.

The chain couples TRBV19 to TRBJ1-3; D is uncertain. The ends were cut back, 5 bases at V and 2 bases at J, with 25 bases in the middle. The CDR3 length is 19 residues. Looked up from germline, CDR1 is LNHDA and CDR2 is SQIVND (reference sequence). The chain's CDR3 is CASSFLSIGRTAPGNTIYF. In nucleotides, the CDR3 is TGTGCCAGTAGTTTTCTCTCGATTGGGCGGACTGCCCCTGGAAACACCATATATTTT.

The chain combines TRBV6-5 with TRBJ1-2, with 9 nucleotides matching TRBD1. The CDR3 loop spans 14 amino acids. V lost 6 bases, J lost 8 bases, and 10 bases stayed unmatched. CDR1 MNHEY and CDR2 SVGAGI come from the germline V gene. CDR3 region: CASRKPGQGTGYTF. CDR3 bases: TGTGCCAGCAGGAAACCGGGACAGGGAACGGGCTACACCTTC.

The chain carries TRBV6-2 or TRBV6-3 and TRBJ1-2, with TRBD1 identical over 7 bases. Per the germline V gene, CDR1 is MNHEY and CDR2 is SVGEGT. J gave up 5 bases and V 5 bases, and 8 bases lay outside the gene matches. The CDR3 sequence is 14 residues long. The CDR3, as DNA: TGTGCCAGCAGTCAGACAGGGACTCGGTATGGCTACACCTTC. It translates to CASSQTGTRYGYTF.

J is TRBJ2-1 and V is TRBV7-2; TRBD1 matches 7 bases. The CDR3 is made up of 14 amino acids. From germline, CDR1 is SGHTA and CDR2 FQGNSA. Germline trimming cut 3 bases from V and 3 bases from J; bases unmatched to any gene: 2. This CDR3 is CASSFRDSYNEQFF. Here the CDR3 DNA reads TGTGCCAGCAGCTTCCGGGACAGCTACAATGAGCAGTTCTTC.

In DNA, the CDR3 is TGCAGCGTTGACGGGGGACGAAGTGGCTACACCTTC. Encoded protein: CSVDGGRSGYTF. The chain couples TRBV29-1 to TRBJ1-2; possible D gene TRBD1, 5 bases. The CDR3 contains 12 residues. Germline V CDR1 and CDR2: SQVTM, ANQGSEA. V was pared by 3 bases and J by 7 bases, with 12 bases between.

This clone has just one count. V usage is TRBV6-6 and J usage is TRBJ1-3; 8 nucleotides line up with TRBD1. The germline CDR1 and CDR2 sequences are MNHNY and SVGAGI (reference sequence). CDR3 size: 16 residues. Trimming took 5 bases from V and 4 from J; bases not matched to a gene: 10. DNA of the CDR3: TGTGCCAGCAGTAATACCCAGGGGGCTGGCGGAAACACCATATATTTT. The encoded protein is CASSNTQGAGGNTIYF.

The chain joins TRBV5-4 to TRBJ2-3; 9 bases fit TRBD1. The length of the CDR3 is 12 residues. Germline trimming cut 10 bases from V and 4 bases from J; bases unmatched to any gene: 4. Germline V gene sequence: CDR1 SGHNT, CDR2 YYREEE (reference sequence). CDR3 sequence: CAAGQGSDTQYF. The CDR3 DNA follows: TGTGCCGCCGGACAGGGGTCAGATACGCAGTATTTT.

The genes are TRBV18 and TRBJ1-4; a weak D match, TRBD1 (6 bases). Germline V gene lookup returns CDR1 KGHSH and CDR2 LQKENI. This CDR3 contains 14 residues. The V end lost 0 bases, the J end lost 5 bases, and 7 bases lay between the germline ends. Here the CDR3 reads CASSPPGQNEKLFF. The DNA of the CDR3 is TGTGCCAGCTCACCACCCGGACAGAATGAAAAACTGTTTTTT.

J is TRBJ1-2 and V is TRBV5-1, with D perhaps TRBD1 (5 bases). The CDR3 spans 14 residues. Germline V CDR1 and CDR2: SGHRS, YFSETQ. V shed 1 base and J shed 2 bases, with 9 bases lying between them. CDR3 coding DNA: TGCGCCAGCAGCTTGACGACAGCCAACTATGGCTACACCTTC. Residues: CASSLTTANYGYTF.